This is a list of T cell receptor beta chains from one sample in a study of cytomegalovirus exposure and HLA in healthy donors. Some clones are missing from TCRdb's copy, which holds only in-frame ones; the method was immunoSEQ multiplex PCR. The sample includes 130,000 to 150,000 clones, almost 90% of them seen just once. The specimen sequenced was PBMCs. These receptors all stem from a woman aged 18-29 years in good health and CMV-seropositive. Both conserved end residues are part of each CDR3. D genes are given only for firm matches. Not every row has a clone size; where given, it reads once, few, many or a size class.

15 | TRBJ2-1 | TRBV7-3 | TRBD2 | NA | CASSLGLAGGTEQFF | TGTGCCAGCAGCTTAGGGCTAGCGGGAGGCACAGAGCAGTTCTTC
14 | TRBJ1-5 | TRBV18 | NA | NA | CASSPGGNNQPQHF | TGTGCCAGCTCACCGGGAGGTAACAATCAGCCCCAGCATTTT
15 | TRBJ2-3 | TRBV11-3 | TRBD1 | NA | CASSSTGQGSDTQYF | TGTGCCAGCAGCTCCACGGGACAGGGATCAGATACGCAGTATTTT
18 | TRBJ2-6 | TRBV4-1 | NA | NA | CASSQDWGPHSGANVLTF | TGCGCCAGCAGCCAAGACTGGGGGCCCCACTCTGGGGCCAACGTCCTGACTTTC
14 | TRBJ2-2 | TRBV7-9 | TRBD1 | NA | CASSSPGGAGELFF | TGTGCCAGCAGCTCACCAGGGGGCGCCGGGGAGCTGTTTTTT
14 | TRBJ2-7 | TRBV9 | TRBD2 | NA | CASSVASGSYEQYF | TGTGCCAGCAGCGTAGCTAGCGGGAGTTACGAGCAGTACTTC
14 | TRBJ2-1 | TRBV7-2 | NA | NA | CASSSEGRNNEQFF | TGTGCCAGCAGCTCGGAGGGGCGGAACAATGAGCAGTTCTTC
16 | TRBJ1-1 | TRBV5-1 | NA | NA | CASSLLPTALGTEAFF | TGCGCCAGCAGCTTGCTCCCGACAGCGTTGGGCACTGAAGCTTTCTTT
14 | TRBJ1-5 | TRBV5-1 | NA | NA | CASSLDRSNQPQHF | TGCGCCAGCAGCTTGGACAGGAGCAATCAGCCCCAGCATTTT
16 | TRBJ1-6 | TRBV7-9 | TRBD1 | NA | CASSPPGTGRDSPLHF | TGTGCCAGCAGCCCCCCCGGGACAGGGAGAGATTCACCCCTCCACTTT
17 | TRBJ1-5 | TRBV7-2 | NA | once | CASSWDRDKGSNQPQHF | TGTGCCAGCAGCTGGGACCGGGACAAGGGTTCCAATCAGCCCCAGCATTTT
17 | TRBJ2-3 | TRBV11-3 | TRBD2 | NA | CASSLGGPTSVVDTQYF | TGTGCCAGCAGCTTAGGGGGCCCTACTAGCGTGGTAGATACGCAGTATTTT
15 | TRBJ2-3 | TRBV5-4 | TRBD2 | once | CASSLRASGRDTQYF | TGTGCCAGCAGCTTGAGGGCTAGCGGGAGAGATACGCAGTATTTT
13 | TRBJ1-3 | TRBV7-9 | NA | NA | CASSFESGNTIYF | TGTGCCAGCAGCTTCGAGTCTGGAAACACCATATATTTT
13 | TRBJ2-7 | TRBV7-9 | NA | NA | CASSSTEASEQYF | TGTGCCAGCAGCTCGACAGAGGCTTCGGAGCAGTACTTC
19 | TRBJ1-6 | TRBV4-2 | NA | once | CASSQGEQGGGSYNSPLHF | TGTGCCAGCAGCCAAGGGGAACAGGGAGGGGGCTCCTATAATTCACCCCTCCACTTT
14 | TRBJ1-5 | TRBV5-1 | TRBD1 | NA | CASSLGQGDQPQHF | TGCGCCAGCAGCCTTGGACAGGGGGATCAGCCCCAGCATTTT
16 | TRBJ1-3 | TRBV10-1 | TRBD1 | NA | CASSAGWDSTGNTIYF | TGCGCCAGCAGTGCTGGCTGGGACAGCACTGGAAACACCATATATTTT
15 | TRBJ1-2 | TRBV5-6 | NA | once | CASSWGTLPGDGYTF | TGTGCCAGCAGCTGGGGGACTCTTCCGGGGGATGGCTACACCTTC
15 | TRBJ2-3 | TRBV7-3 | TRBD2 | NA | CASSARLAGADTQYF | TGTGCCAGCAGCGCAAGACTAGCGGGAGCAGATACGCAGTATTTT
15 | TRBJ2-7 | TRBV9 | NA | NA | CASSPSSSQTYEQYF | TGTGCCAGCAGCCCTTCCTCTAGTCAGACCTACGAGCAGTACTTC
13 | TRBJ2-2 | TRBV7-7 | NA | NA | CASSPRYTGELFF | TGTGCTAGCAGCCCCAGGTACACCGGGGAGCTGTTTTTT
14 | TRBJ2-7 | TRBV10-3 | NA | NA | CAISRTGSSYEQYF | TGTGCCATCAGTAGGACGGGGAGCTCCTACGAGCAGTACTTC
15 | TRBJ2-7 | TRBV4-2 | TRBD2 | NA | CASSQEIAGGVEQYF | TGTGCCAGCAGCCAAGAAATAGCGGGGGGAGTCGAGCAGTACTTC
14 | TRBJ2-2 | TRBV5-1 | TRBD1 | NA | CASSLQGAAGELFF | TGCGCCAGCAGCTTACAGGGGGCCGCCGGGGAGCTGTTTTTT